Listed below are T cell receptor beta chains from one sample, sequenced in a study of blood T cell repertoires in COVID-19. Only in-frame clones appear in the TCRdb table, and some are missing; sequencing was by immunoSEQ multiplex PCR. The sample has under 40,000 clones, around 90% seen once; the top ten hold less than 7%. Source material: peripheral blood. Receptors were obtained from a human donor in a cohort sampled during active COVID-19. Each CDR3 is given with its conserved first and last residue. A D gene is named only where the DNA matches it firmly. Some rows have no size entry. The others give once, few or many, or a class for an expanded clone.

d_call j_call clone_size v_call cdr3_aa cdr3_nt
TRBD1 TRBJ2-1 once TRBV9 CASSLTPGTGPNEQFF TGTGCCAGCAGCCTCACTCCCGGGACAGGGCCCAATGAGCAGTTCTTC
. TRBJ2-7 . TRBV11-2 CASSGLLEVTNF TGTGCCAGCAGCGGGTTACTAGAGGTCACGAACTTC
. TRBJ1-1 . TRBV19 CASSPGGTEAFF TGTGCCAGTAGTCCGGGGGGCACTGAAGCTTTCTTT
. TRBJ1-3 . TRBV5-6 CASSLTGTISGNTIYF TGTGCCAGCAGCTTGACAGGGACCATCTCTGGAAACACCATATATTTT
. TRBJ1-1 . TRBV10-2 CASSEAGYEAFF TGCGCCAGCAGTGAGGCAGGGTACGAAGCTTTCTTT
. TRBJ2-1 . TRBV9 CASSVAAGDVYEQFF TGTGCCAGCAGCGTAGCGGCAGGGGATGTCTATGAGCAGTTCTTC
TRBD1 TRBJ1-6 . TRBV27 CASSWTGLPLHF TGTGCCAGCAGCTGGACAGGGTTACCCCTCCACTTT
TRBD1 TRBJ2-1 . TRBV28 CASSSTGENEQFF TGTGCCAGCAGTTCGACAGGGGAGAATGAGCAGTTCTTC
. TRBJ1-3 . TRBV7-6 CASATPRGSGGNTIYF TGTGCCAGCGCCACCCCCAGGGGATCGGGTGGAAACACCATATATTTT
TRBD1 TRBJ2-4 . TRBV9 CASSVGGGRNIQYF TGTGCCAGCAGCGTAGGAGGGGGCAGAAACATTCAGTACTTC
. TRBJ1-5 . TRBV5-6 CASSHGVPGYQPQHF TGTGCCAGCAGCCACGGAGTGCCCGGGTATCAGCCCCAGCATTTT
. TRBJ1-2 once TRBV7-9 CASSRQEYGYTF TGTGCCAGCAGCAGACAGGAATATGGCTACACCTTC
. TRBJ1-2 . TRBV5-6 CASSLGQLYGYTF TGTGCCAGCAGCTTGGGACAGCTATATGGCTACACCTTC
. TRBJ2-2 . TRBV5-6 CASREQGRTQNTGELFF TGTGCCAGCAGGGAACAGGGAAGGACGCAGAACACCGGGGAGCTGTTTTTT
TRBD1 TRBJ2-5 . TRBV28 CASRPRDRGLETQYF TGTGCCAGCAGACCCCGGGACAGGGGGCTAGAGACCCAGTACTTC
TRBD1 TRBJ1-6 . TRBV4-1 CASSQSGQGPTLYNSPLHF TGCGCCAGCAGCCAGTCGGGACAGGGTCCTACCCTTTATAATTCACCCCTCCACTTT
TRBD2 TRBJ2-7 once TRBV30 CAWGVAGGISYEQYF TGTGCCTGGGGGGTAGCGGGAGGTATCTCCTACGAGCAGTACTTC
. TRBJ1-1 . TRBV7-9 CASSLGRGNTEAFF TGTGCCAGCAGCTTAGGACGGGGGAACACTGAAGCTTTCTTT
. TRBJ2-7 . TRBV18 CASSPPGTAGYEQYF TGTGCCAGCTCACCACCCGGTACAGCTGGCTACGAGCAGTACTTC
. TRBJ2-5 . TRBV18 CASSPTALRETQYF TGTGCCAGCTCGCCGACAGCGCTGAGGGAGACCCAGTACTTC
TRBD1 TRBJ2-3 . TRBV5-4 CASSLGGQTGVADTQYF TGTGCCAGCAGCTTGGGGGGGCAGACAGGGGTTGCAGATACGCAGTATTTT
TRBD1 TRBJ1-3 . TRBV9 CASSGRDRENTIYF TGTGCCAGCAGCGGCCGGGACAGGGAGAACACCATATATTTT
. TRBJ2-5 . TRBV10-3 CAISDKYF TGTGCCATCAGTGATAAGTACTTC
. TRBJ2-7 . TRBV11-2 CASSPSRLAREQYF TGTGCCAGCAGCCCTTCTCGCCTAGCCAGGGAGCAGTACTTC
. TRBJ2-7 . TRBV15 CATSGKPGLGLYF TGTGCCACCAGCGGAAAACCGGGACTGGGGCTGTACTTC
TRBD1 TRBJ1-2 . TRBV5-1 CASSYETGVDGYTF TGCGCCAGCAGCTACGAGACAGGGGTGGATGGCTACACCTTC
. TRBJ2-1 . TRBV5-1 CASSLALATTGNEQFF TGCGCCAGCAGCTTGGCCTTAGCGACCACGGGGAATGAGCAGTTCTTC
TRBD2 TRBJ2-1 . TRBV5-1 CASSLLAGSSYNEQFF TGCGCCAGCAGCTTGCTAGCGGGGAGCTCCTACAATGAGCAGTTCTTC
TRBD2 TRBJ2-1 . TRBV10-2 CATLAGGSYNEQFF TGCGCCACCCTAGCGGGAGGATCATACAATGAGCAGTTCTTC
TRBD2 TRBJ2-7 . TRBV7-8 CASSLGLAASYEQYF TGTGCCAGCAGCTTAGGACTAGCGGCAAGCTACGAGCAGTACTTC
. TRBJ2-1 . TRBV9 CASSGGLGSYNEQFF TGTGCCAGCAGCGGGGGACTGGGTTCCTACAATGAGCAGTTCTTC
TRBD2 TRBJ2-7 . TRBV28 CATRVGGSSYEQYF TGTGCCACCCGAGTCGGCGGGAGCTCCTACGAGCAGTACTTC
TRBD2 TRBJ2-7 . TRBV6-5 CASSSGGGVYEQYF TGTGCCAGCAGTTCGGGCGGGGGAGTGTACGAGCAGTACTTC
TRBD1 TRBJ1-3 . TRBV7-2 CASSAGQAFSGNTIYF TGTGCCAGCAGCGCGGGACAGGCCTTCTCTGGAAACACCATATATTTT
TRBD2 TRBJ2-7 . TRBV4-1 CASTDRYPAGDLEQYF TGCGCCAGCACCGATAGGTACCCAGCGGGAGATCTCGAGCAGTACTTC
. TRBJ2-1 . TRBV9 CASSVGVGSYNEQFF TGTGCCAGCAGCGTTGGTGTCGGGAGCTACAATGAGCAGTTCTTC
. TRBJ1-4 . TRBV19 CASSNPLADEKLFF TGTGCCAGTAGTAACCCCCTGGCAGATGAAAAACTGTTTTTT
TRBD1 TRBJ2-6 . TRBV18 CAVGQGSSGANVLTF TGTGCCGTCGGACAGGGGAGCTCTGGGGCCAACGTCCTGACTTTC
. TRBJ2-2 . TRBV7-2 CASSQRVAGELFF TGTGCCAGCAGCCAACGGGTGGCAGGGGAGCTGTTTTTT
TRBD1 TRBJ2-7 . TRBV3-1/TRBV3-2 CASSHGTGPYEQYF TGTGCCAGCAGCCACGGGACAGGACCGTACGAGCAGTACTTC
. TRBJ1-3 . TRBV27 CASSLSGHLSSGNTIYF TGTGCCAGCAGTTTATCGGGCCACCTCTCCTCTGGAAACACCATATATTTT
. TRBJ2-3 . TRBV10-2 CASSEGQSTDTQYF TGCGCCAGCAGTGAGGGACAGAGCACAGATACGCAGTATTTT
. TRBJ2-1 . TRBV5-5 CASSRLTGIGDEQFF TGTGCCAGCAGCCGCTTAACAGGGATAGGCGATGAGCAGTTCTTC
TRBD1 TRBJ2-7 . TRBV6-5 CASRRQGLGPYEQYF TGTGCCAGCAGGCGACAGGGATTGGGGCCCTACGAGCAGTACTTC
TRBD1 TRBJ1-2 . TRBV18 CASSPLGQGDYGYTF TGTGCCAGCTCACCGTTGGGACAGGGGGACTATGGCTACACCTTC
TRBD1 TRBJ1-5 . TRBV3-1/TRBV3-2 CASSPGTDSNQPQHF TGTGCCAGCAGCCCCGGGACAGATAGCAATCAGCCCCAGCATTTT
TRBD1 TRBJ1-2 . TRBV5-6 CASSLVQGAVYGYTF TGTGCCAGCAGCTTGGTACAGGGGGCCGTTTATGGCTACACCTTC
. TRBJ1-5 . TRBV27 CASSAWRDQPQHF TGTGCCAGCAGTGCGTGGAGGGATCAGCCCCAGCATTTT
TRBD1 TRBJ2-1 once TRBV27 CASSPLLTGERNEQFF TGTGCCAGCAGTCCCCTCTTGACAGGGGAAAGGAATGAGCAGTTCTTC
TRBD1 TRBJ1-2 . TRBV5-6 CASSFRDRGLNGYTF TGTGCCAGCAGCTTCCGGGACAGGGGGCTTAATGGCTACACCTTC
. TRBJ1-1 . TRBV6-5 CASSYLQGNTEAFF TGTGCCAGCAGTTACCTGCAGGGAAACACTGAAGCTTTCTTT
. TRBJ1-3 few TRBV3-1/TRBV3-2 CASSQVAGQFGNTIYF TGTGCCAGCAGCCAAGTGGCAGGCCAATTTGGAAACACCATATATTTT
TRBD1 TRBJ1-1 once TRBV5-6 CASSWGQEAVDTEAFF TGTGCCAGCAGCTGGGGACAGGAAGCGGTGGACACTGAAGCTTTCTTT
. TRBJ1-1 . TRBV28 CASSPPRRRNTEAFF TGTGCCAGCAGTCCACCGCGAAGGAGGAACACTGAAGCTTTCTTT
TRBD1 TRBJ1-5 . TRBV4-1 CASSQEGGARNQPQHF TGCGCCAGCAGCCAAGAAGGGGGCGCGCGCAATCAGCCCCAGCATTTT
. TRBJ2-1 . TRBV6-5 CASSSTGLEQFF TGTGCCAGCAGTTCGACGGGGTTGGAGCAGTTCTTC
. TRBJ1-3 . TRBV3-1/TRBV3-2 CASSQATALVSGNTIYF TGTGCCAGCAGCCAAGCTACGGCCCTAGTCTCTGGAAACACCATATATTTT
. TRBJ2-7 . TRBV4-3 CASSQVAGFTYEQYF TGCGCCAGCAGCCAAGTTGCCGGGTTTACCTACGAGCAGTACTTC
TRBD1 TRBJ1-4 . TRBV6-6 CASSYPPDRVDEKLFF TGTGCCAGCAGTTACCCACCTGACAGGGTGGATGAAAAACTGTTTTTT
. TRBJ2-5 . TRBV11-3 CASSFTGRETQYF TGTGCCAGCAGCTTTACAGGCCGAGAGACCCAGTACTTC